This TCR beta chain stems from a study of blood T cells in healthy people across ages. The sample holds a few counts of this clonotype. Its antigen remains unknown. General study findings and limits: The fall in TCR beta diversity per million T cells was roughly linear with age.

Sample-barcoded 5' priming and a J-beta primer mix drove a second PCR of roughly 7 to 11 cycles. TCRdb passed the 5' RACE reads through MiXCR, listing each CDR3 protein once. Among hundreds of thousands of distinct CDR3 sequences, under 50% were seen once, and the ten largest hold over 10%. With 3 bases removed from V and 4 bases from J, the gap between germline ends came to 12 bases. Germline CDR1 MNHEY, CDR2 SMNVEV (reference sequence). The CDR3 spans 14 residues. The sequencing input was blood. This chain connects TRBV27 to TRBJ1-1; D not resolved. The source of this sequence is a young man in good health. The CDR3, as DNA: TGTGCCAGCAGTTTGTCGGCCGCCGGCACTGAAGCTTTCTTT. This codes for CASSLSAAGTEAFF.